This passage covers 28 T cell receptor beta chains from one sample sequenced in a study of blood T cell repertoires in COVID-19. The table came from immunoSEQ multiplex PCR; TCRdb's copy has only in-frame clones and leaves some out. The sample includes approximately 110,000 clones, approximately 81% of them seen just once. Specimen: peripheral blood. The receptors derive from a man between 40 and 49 years old with acute or convalescent COVID-19.

CDR3 in DNA: TGCGCCAGCAGCCAACAACACTCCGACAGGTTTAACTATGGCTACACCTTC. Protein sequence: CASSQQHSDRFNYGYTF. The V call is TRBV4-3, the J call TRBJ1-2, with D perhaps matching TRBD1 (6 bases). This CDR3 has 17 residues. Deletions cut 2 bases from V and 1 base from J, with 17 bases between. From germline, CDR1 is LGHNA and CDR2 YSLEER.

V and J are TRBV13 and TRBJ1-6, with 8 positions matching TRBD1. The CDR3 runs to 17 residues. Germline CDR1 reads PRHDT; CDR2 reads FYEKMQ (reference sequence). The V segment lost 5 bases and the J segment 6 bases; nucleotides outside the gene matches: 12. The CDR3 coding sequence is TGTGCCAGCAGCACCCGACAGGGGTTTAGGGGTAATTCACCCCTCCACTTT. Residues: CASSTRQGFRGNSPLHF. The variable domain in full, with the rest retrieved from reference TRBV13 and TRBJ1-6, is AAGVIQSPRHLIKEKRETATLKCYPIPRHDTVYWYQQGPGQDPQFLISFYEKMQSDKGSIPDRFSAQQFSDYHSELNMSSLELGDSALYFCASSTRQGFRGNSPLHFGNGTRLTVT.

This clone appeared once. The rearrangement links TRBV5-5 to TRBJ2-5; tentatively, D is TRBD2 (5 bases). The CDR3 length is 13 residues. Trimming removed 6 bases at V and 0 bases at J, with 9 bases between. Germline V CDR1 and CDR2: SGHKS, YYEKEE (reference sequence). The CDR3 loop reads CASNSGYQETQYF. In nucleotides, the CDR3 is TGTGCCAGCAACTCGGGGTACCAAGAGACCCAGTACTTC. Supplemented by reference TRBV5-5 and TRBJ2-5, the full variable domain reads DAGVTQSPTHLIKTRGQQVTLRCSPISGHKSVSWYQQVLGQGPQFIFQYYEKEERGRGNFPDRFSARQFPNYSSELNVNALLLGDSALYLCASNSGYQETQYFGPGTRLLVL.

This clone showed up just once. This chain links TRBV12-3 or TRBV12-4 with TRBJ1-5, with TRBD1 matching 8 bases. The CDR3 runs 13 residues. V shed 6 bases and J 7 bases; nucleotides not matched to a gene: 5. The CDR3 sequence: CASSVDRDQPQHF. CDR3 coding DNA: TGTGCCAGCAGCGTGGACAGGGACCAGCCCCAGCATTTT.

The chain is built from TRBV9 and TRBJ2-1, with TRBD2 identical over 12 bases. In germline, CDR1 is SGDLS, CDR2 YYNGEE. Trimming took 6 bases from V and 4 from J; bases not matched to a gene: 2. This CDR3 region has 14 residues. The CDR3 reads CASTLAGGYNEQFF. CDR3 sequence (DNA): TGTGCCAGCACCCTAGCGGGGGGGTACAATGAGCAGTTCTTC.

Worth noting for this clone: A read error may produce the germline difference seen at one junction end. This chain connects TRBV30 to TRBJ2-5; 12 bases are a match to TRBD2. The CDR3 is 19 amino acids. From germline, CDR1 is GTSNPN and CDR2 SVGIG (reference sequence). The CDR3 bases are TGTGCCCGGAGAATAGCTAAAGGGACTAGCGGGTTGGTGGGAGAGACCCAGTACTTC. Translated, it gives CARRIAKGTSGLVGETQYF.

The rearrangement uses TRBV9 and TRBJ2-1; weak D call: TRBD2 (6 bases). V was shortened by 4 bases and J by 7 bases, with 18 bases between the two germline ends. The germline CDR1 and CDR2 sequences are SGDLS and YYNGEE. The CDR3 has 15 amino acids. The CDR3 here is CASSPNRRGTNEQFF. CDR3 nucleotide sequence: TGTGCCAGCAGCCCCAACCGGAGGGGTACGAATGAGCAGTTCTTC.

The chain recombines TRBV27 with TRBJ2-1; D is possibly TRBD1 (6 bases). Trimming stripped 7 bases from V and 8 bases from J, with 18 bases between. The CDR3 covers 14 residues. The germline CDR1 and CDR2 sequences are MNHEY and SMNVEV (reference sequence). The CDR3 DNA follows: TGTGCCAGCATAAAACAGGGATTTGTGGATGAGCAGTTCTTC. Its protein product is CASIKQGFVDEQFF.

The V call is TRBV5-1, the J call TRBJ1-1, with D maybe TRBD1 (5 bases). Trimming cost V 4 bases and J 4 bases, with 17 bases left between them. The CDR3 is 15 amino acids. Germline loops: CDR1 SGHRS, CDR2 YFSETQ. The CDR3 sequence: CASSQYQGKSTEAFF. The CDR3 nucleotides are TGCGCCAGCAGCCAATATCAGGGTAAGAGCACTGAAGCTTTCTTT.

The genes are TRBV6-6 and TRBJ2-2; D not certain. CDR1 and CDR2 (germline): MNHNY, SVGAGI (reference sequence). Trimming cost V 2 bases and J 5 bases, with 6 bases left between them. CDR3 length: 13 amino acids. The CDR3 DNA is TGTGCCAGCAGTTACAGAGAGACCGGGGAGCTGTTTTTT. Its protein is CASSYRETGELFF.

This clone was counted a few times. The gene calls are TRBV28 and TRBJ2-2; 8 nucleotides agree with TRBD1. Trimming cost V 6 bases and J 6 bases; bases outside gene matches: 3. Germline lookup yields CDR1 MDHEN and CDR2 SYDVKM. CDR3 length equals 13 residues. CDR3 loop: CASRGQASGELFF. The CDR3 DNA follows: TGTGCCAGCAGGGGACAGGCCTCCGGGGAGCTGTTTTTT.

The rearrangement joins TRBV5-1 to TRBJ2-1; possible D gene TRBD2, 6 bases. The CDR3 sequence is 16 residues long. CDR1 and CDR2 from the germline V gene are SGHRS and YFSETQ. The V end lost 1 base, the J end lost 0 bases, and 11 bases lay between the germline ends. The CDR3 sequence is CASSLRQTSSYNEQFF. CDR3 sequence (DNA): TGCGCCAGCAGCTTGAGACAGACTAGCTCCTACAATGAGCAGTTCTTC.

Written as DNA, the CDR3 is TGTGCCTGGAGTGAGCAGGGGGCACGAGGGGAGACCCAGTACTTC. This sequence encodes CAWSEQGARGETQYF. V usage is TRBV30 and J usage is TRBJ2-5; the match to TRBD1 covers 8 bases. The V gene end was trimmed by 1 base and the J gene end by 5 bases; junction bases not matched to a gene: 9. This CDR3 spans 15 amino acids. CDR1 and CDR2 (germline): GTSNPN, SVGIG (reference sequence).

The chain uses TRBV11-2 and TRBJ1-1, with D maybe TRBD1 (6 bases). Germline CDR1 SGHAT, CDR2 FQNNGV. V was clipped by 5 bases and J by 7 bases, with 23 bases between them. The CDR3 sequence is 16 residues long. CDR3 nucleotides: TGTGCCAGCAGCCCGTACCTAGGGGACACCTCCCGTGAAGCTTTCTTT. As protein: CASSPYLGDTSREAFF.

J is TRBJ2-7 and V is TRBV27; D may be TRBD1 (5 bases). This CDR3 contains 13 residues. Germline-derived CDR1 and CDR2 are MNHEY and SMNVEV (reference sequence). V lost 6 bases and J 2 bases, leaving 11 bases between the germline ends. This CDR3 is CASRLGRAYEQYF. CDR3 nucleotide sequence: TGTGCCAGCAGGCTCGGCAGGGCCTACGAGCAGTACTTC.

The rearrangement links TRBV24-1 to TRBJ2-7; D is uncertain. Germline CDR1 is KGHDR and CDR2 is SFDVKD. CDR3 length equals 15 residues. Deletions cut 4 bases from V and 2 bases from J, with 14 bases between. In DNA, the CDR3 is TGTGCCACCAGTGACGCTAGGTCGCCAACCTACGAGCAGTACTTC. Protein product: CATSDARSPTYEQYF.

This clone was picked up one time. Written as DNA, the CDR3 is TGTGCCAGCAGCCATAGGGGGGGGCAAAAAGAGACCCAGTACTTC. Its protein product is CASSHRGGQKETQYF. The V gene is TRBV5-6, the J gene TRBJ2-5; D may be TRBD2 (7 bases). The ends were cut back, 4 bases at V and 3 bases at J, with 16 bases in the middle. Germline CDR1 reads SGHDT; CDR2 reads YYEEEE. The CDR3 runs to 15 residues.

The V and J genes are TRBV7-2 and TRBJ1-1; the D gene is possibly TRBD1 (6 bases). CDR1 and CDR2 from the germline V gene are SGHTA and FQGNSA. This CDR3 comprises 14 residues. Trimming shortened V by 5 bases and J by 8 bases, and 18 bases separated the two germline ends. CDR3 residues: CASSPYSRGSEAFF. The CDR3 DNA reads TGTGCCAGCAGCCCATATTCGAGGGGGAGCGAAGCTTTCTTT.

J is TRBJ2-1 and V is TRBV1; the table's D call TRBD2 went unverified against the DNA. TRBV1 is tagged as a pseudogene. This CDR3 has 16 amino acids. The CDR3 nucleotides read TGCACCAGCAGCCAAGCGGGACTCTTCTCCTACAATGAGCAGTTCTTC. This gives the protein CTSSQAGLFSYNEQFF.

The V call is TRBV7-2, the J call TRBJ2-7; 9 bases fit TRBD2. V shed 1 base, J shed 6 bases, and the junction held 4 bases outside the gene matches. Germline values: CDR1 SGHTA, CDR2 FQGNSA. This CDR3 is built from 14 residues. Written as DNA, the CDR3 is TGTGCCAGCAGCTTAGGGGGACTAGCATCCGAGCAGTACTTC. Its protein is CASSLGGLASEQYF.

The V call is TRBV7-8, the J call TRBJ1-6; tentatively, D is TRBD1 (5 bases). Germline V gene lookup returns CDR1 SGHVS and CDR2 FQNEAQ. This CDR3 comprises 15 residues. V lost 5 bases and J lost 4, with 12 bases in between. The CDR3 reads CASSRGQGYNSPLHF. DNA for the CDR3: TGTGCCAGCAGCCGCGGACAAGGGTATAATTCACCCCTCCACTTT.

The rearrangement uses TRBV6-2 or TRBV6-3 and TRBJ2-5; 13 bases map to TRBD2. Looked up from germline, CDR1 is MNHEY and CDR2 is SVGEGT. This CDR3 is 15 amino acids long. J was trimmed by 5 bases and V by 5 bases; bases with no gene match: 5. The CDR3 loop is CASSRTSGGTETQYF. The CDR3 nucleotides are TGTGCCAGCAGTCGGACTAGCGGGGGAACGGAGACCCAGTACTTC.

The chain uses TRBV6-1 and TRBJ2-3; 10 bases are a match to TRBD2. With 1 base clipped from V and 6 bases from J, the junction kept 4 bases outside the gene matches. Germline values: CDR1 MNHNS, CDR2 SASEGT. The CDR3 totals 15 residues. CDR3 sequence: CASSEVASGSDTQYF. CDR3 nucleotides: TGTGCCAGCAGTGAAGTTGCTAGCGGGAGCGATACGCAGTATTTT.

This clone was recorded only once. The chain couples TRBV30 to TRBJ2-5; the D gene is possibly TRBD2 (7 bases). CDR3 size: 13 residues. V was shortened by 4 bases and J by 7 bases, with 16 bases between the two germline ends. CDR1 is GTSNPN, CDR2 SVGIG, per germline (reference sequence). The CDR3: CAWTPGGRGTQYF. The CDR3 DNA reads TGTGCCTGGACACCGGGGGGCCGAGGGACCCAGTACTTC.

The chain uses TRBV19 and TRBJ2-1; tentative D call: TRBD2 (6 bases). Trimming left V 0 bases short and J 4 bases short, with 10 bases between. The CDR3 contains 15 residues. Per the germline V gene, CDR1 is LNHDA and CDR2 is SQIVND (reference sequence). Here the CDR3 reads CASSIDPGLYNEQFF. The DNA for the CDR3 is TGTGCCAGTAGTATAGATCCGGGACTTTACAATGAGCAGTTCTTC.

V usage is TRBV9 and J usage is TRBJ1-3; D is perhaps TRBD1 (5 bases). The germline V gene has CDR1 SGDLS and CDR2 YYNGEE. The V gene lost 0 bases and the J gene lost 1 base, with 8 bases spanning the gap. This CDR3 is 15 amino acids long. CDR3 DNA: TGTGCCAGCAGCGTAGCTTCAGGGTCTGGAAACACCATATATTTT. Residues: CASSVASGSGNTIYF.

V and J are TRBV29-1 and TRBJ2-2; maybe TRBD2 (7 bases). The CDR3 has 14 residues. Trimming pared 6 bases from V and 4 bases from J, leaving 15 bases between. Germline lookup yields CDR1 SQVTM and CDR2 ANQGSEA. CDR3 in amino acids: CSVGAGTTTGELFF. The CDR3 DNA follows: TGCAGCGTGGGGGCCGGGACTACCACCGGGGAGCTGTTTTTT.

This clone came up a few times. This rearrangement joins TRBV19 to TRBJ1-5; a weak D match, TRBD1 (5 bases). Trimming removed 10 bases from V and 4 bases from J, with 14 bases in between. The CDR3 sequence is 13 residues long. Germline V gene data show CDR1 as LNHDA and CDR2 as SQIVND (reference sequence). The CDR3 nucleotides read TGTGCCACCTTAGGGAGGGGTAATCAGCCCCAGCATTTT. This translates into CATLGRGNQPQHF.